The 12 T cell receptor beta chains listed next were all sequenced from one sample in a study of STAT5B mutations in CD4+ large granular lymphocyte leukemia. Libraries were prepared by immunoSEQ multiplex PCR; TCRdb keeps only in-frame clonotypes and omits some of them. This table has tens of thousands of clones, roughly 79% appearing once. Specimen: CD4+ T cells from blood buffy coats. All receptors come from a human donor in good health.

A single count supports this clone. J is TRBJ1-2 and V is TRBV6-5; 10 bases line up with TRBD1. V shed 5 bases, J shed 3 bases, and the junction held 3 bases outside the gene matches. The CDR3 spans 14 residues. In germline, CDR1 is MNHEY, CDR2 SVGAGI. This CDR3 is CASSRQGADYGYTF. The CDR3 region has the DNA TGTGCCAGCAGTCGACAGGGGGCCGACTATGGCTACACCTTC.

The sample holds a few counts of this clone. The rearrangement joins TRBV5-1 to TRBJ1-5; possibly TRBD1 for D (6 bases). Germline V gene sequence: CDR1 SGHRS, CDR2 YFSETQ. The CDR3 contains 15 residues. The ends were cut back, 4 bases at V and 5 bases at J, with 16 bases in the middle. CDR3 nucleotides: TGCGCCAGCAGCCCTACAGGGCTTGACTATCAGCCCCAGCATTTT. It yields the protein CASSPTGLDYQPQHF.

This chain uses TRBV19 with TRBJ2-4, with no clear D. V lost 0 bases and J lost 11, with 17 bases in between. The germline V gene encodes CDR1 LNHDA and CDR2 SQIVND (reference sequence). The CDR3 loop spans 15 amino acids. CDR3 DNA: TGTGCCAGTAGTATAGATTTCAGACCGTCAGGTTTTCAGTACTTC. Protein sequence: CASSIDFRPSGFQYF.

The genes are TRBV6-1 and TRBJ1-2; D uncertain. The germline CDR1 and CDR2 sequences are MNHNS and SASEGT. V was trimmed by 6 bases and J by 5 bases, leaving 16 bases between them. The CDR3 sequence is 14 residues long. CDR3 sequence (DNA): TGTGCCAGCAGCCCCGATCCAGGAGCTTATGGCTACACCTTC. It specifies CASSPDPGAYGYTF.

The chain joins TRBV28 to TRBJ1-5; 9 bases line up with TRBD1. The ends lost 4 bases at V and 1 base at J; junction bases unmatched: 5. The CDR3 covers 16 residues. Germline V lookup: CDR1 MDHEN, CDR2 SYDVKM. DNA of the CDR3: TGTGCCAGCAGTTGGGGGACAGGGAGCAGCAATCAGCCCCAGCATTTT. It specifies CASSWGTGSSNQPQHF.

This chain joins TRBV7-9 and TRBJ2-1, with TRBD2 matching 10 bases. The germline V gene encodes CDR1 SEHNR and CDR2 FQNEAQ (reference sequence). The V and J ends lost 0 bases and 10 bases, in that order; junction bases with no gene match: 6. This CDR3 contains 15 residues. CDR3 in DNA: TGTGCCAGCAGCTTAGCTTCGCTAGCGGGGGTGGAGCAGTTCTTC. As protein: CASSLASLAGVEQFF.

This chain uses TRBV5-5 with TRBJ1-4; D perhaps matches TRBD1 (6 bases). The CDR3 is 13 amino acids. Trimming removed 5 bases from V and 8 bases from J, with 13 bases in between. Germline CDR1 reads SGHKS; CDR2 reads YYEKEE (reference sequence). The DNA of the CDR3 is TGTGCCAGCAGTCAGGGGTCCCTGGAAAAACTGTTTTTT. It is translated as CASSQGSLEKLFF.

The genes are TRBV4-1 and TRBJ1-6; tentatively, D is TRBD1 (6 bases). V was pared by 1 base and J by 0 bases, with 10 bases between. Looked up from germline, CDR1 is MGHRA and CDR2 is YSYEKL. The CDR3 consists of 17 residues. The CDR3 sequence is CASSQGRGGSYNSPLHF. In DNA form, the CDR3 reads TGCGCCAGCAGCCAAGGCAGGGGAGGCTCCTATAATTCACCCCTCCACTTT.

J is TRBJ1-2 and V is TRBV2; 7 bases map to TRBD1. Germline CDR1 and CDR2: SNHLY and FYNNEI. The junction had 13 bases not matched to a gene; V was cut back by 7 bases and J by 8 bases. CDR3 size: 14 residues. The CDR3 loop is CASKIGQVGGGYTF. The CDR3 DNA reads as TGTGCCAGCAAAATAGGACAGGTCGGGGGAGGCTACACCTTC.

The chain uses TRBV5-1 and TRBJ2-2; 10 nucleotides agree with TRBD1. This CDR3 spans 14 amino acids. Germline values: CDR1 SGHRS, CDR2 YFSETQ. V trimming: 3 bases; J trimming: 5 bases; junction bases outside the gene matches: 1. The CDR3 coding sequence is TGCGCCAGCAGCTGGGGACAGGGGACCGGGGAGCTGTTTTTT. Encoded protein: CASSWGQGTGELFF.

The rearrangement uses TRBV6-1 and TRBJ2-1, with D possibly matching TRBD2 (6 bases). The germline V gene has CDR1 MNHNS and CDR2 SASEGT. The germline V and J ends were trimmed by 0 bases and 10 bases, with 10 bases remaining between them. The CDR3 contains 13 residues. The DNA for the CDR3 is TGTGCCAGCAGTGAAGCCCGAGCGGGCGAGCAGTTCTTC. It specifies CASSEARAGEQFF.

V and J are TRBV14 and TRBJ1-2, with TRBD1 matching 8 bases. Germline CDR1 SGHDN, CDR2 FVKESK. The CDR3 runs 15 residues. The V gene end was trimmed by 0 bases and the J gene end by 5 bases; junction bases not matched to a gene: 5. CDR3 region: CASSQDLRTGYGYTF. The CDR3 region has the DNA TGTGCCAGCAGCCAAGATCTCCGGACAGGGTATGGCTACACCTTC. The full variable domain, completed using reference TRBV14 and TRBJ1-2, is EAGVTQFPSHSVIEKGQTVTLRCDPISGHDNLYWYRRVMGKEIKFLLHFVKESKQDESGMPNNRFLAERTGGTYSTLKVQPAELEDSGVYFCASSQDLRTGYGYTFGSGTRLTVV.